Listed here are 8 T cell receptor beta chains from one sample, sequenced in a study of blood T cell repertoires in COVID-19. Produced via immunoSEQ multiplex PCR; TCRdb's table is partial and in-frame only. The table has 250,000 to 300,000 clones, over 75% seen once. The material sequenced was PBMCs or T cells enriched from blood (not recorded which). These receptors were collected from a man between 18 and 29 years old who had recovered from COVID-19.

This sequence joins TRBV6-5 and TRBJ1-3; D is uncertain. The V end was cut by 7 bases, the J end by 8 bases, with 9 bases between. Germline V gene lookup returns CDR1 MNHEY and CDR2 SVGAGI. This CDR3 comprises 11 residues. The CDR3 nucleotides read TGTGCCAGCACGGGCGGGGACACCATATATTTT. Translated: CASTGGDTIYF.

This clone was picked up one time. For the CDR3, the DNA is TGTGCCAGCAGCTGGGACACAGGACATCAGCCCCAGCATTTT. Its protein product is CASSWDTGHQPQHF. The V and J genes are TRBV7-8 and TRBJ1-5; D possibly corresponds to TRBD1 (6 bases). V lost 4 bases, J lost 5 bases, and 12 bases lay in between. The germline CDR1 and CDR2 sequences are SGHVS and FQNEAQ. The CDR3 is made up of 14 amino acids. The variable domain in full, completed from reference TRBV7-8 and TRBJ1-5, reads GAGVSQSPRYKVAKRGQDVALRCDPISGHVSLFWYQQALGQGPEFLTYFQNEAQLDKSGLPSDRFFAERPEGSVSTLKIQRTQQEDSAVYLCASSWDTGHQPQHFGDGTRLSIL.

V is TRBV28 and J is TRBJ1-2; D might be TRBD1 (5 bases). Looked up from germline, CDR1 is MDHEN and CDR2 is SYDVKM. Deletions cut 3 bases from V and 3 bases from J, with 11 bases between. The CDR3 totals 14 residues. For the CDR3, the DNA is TGTGCCAGCAGTTTTGGGGGGAGGTACTATGGCTACACCTTC. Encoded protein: CASSFGGRYYGYTF.

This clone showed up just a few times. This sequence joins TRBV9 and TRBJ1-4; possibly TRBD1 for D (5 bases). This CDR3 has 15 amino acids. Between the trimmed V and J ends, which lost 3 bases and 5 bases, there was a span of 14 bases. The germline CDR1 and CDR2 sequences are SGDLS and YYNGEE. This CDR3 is CASSAKGLGNEKLFF. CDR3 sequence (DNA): TGTGCCAGCAGCGCGAAGGGACTCGGCAATGAAAAACTGTTTTTT.

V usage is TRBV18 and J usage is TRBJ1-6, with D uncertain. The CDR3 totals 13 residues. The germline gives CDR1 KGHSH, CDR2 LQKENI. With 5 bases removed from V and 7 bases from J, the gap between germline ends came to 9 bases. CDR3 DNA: TGTGCCAGCTCATTGCAGGCAAATTCACCCCTCCACTTT. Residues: CASSLQANSPLHF. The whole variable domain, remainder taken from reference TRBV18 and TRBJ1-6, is NAGVMQNPRHLVRRRGQEARLRCSPMKGHSHVYWYRQLPEEGLKFMVYLQKENIIDESGMPKERFSAEFPKEGPSILRIQQVVRGDSAAYFCASSLQANSPLHFGNGTRLTVT.

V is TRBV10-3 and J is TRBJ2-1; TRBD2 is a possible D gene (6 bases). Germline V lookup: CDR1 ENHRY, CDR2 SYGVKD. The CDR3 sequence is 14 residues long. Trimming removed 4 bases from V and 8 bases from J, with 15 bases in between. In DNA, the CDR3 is TGTGCCATCAGTGCGAGTAGCGGCCGCGATGAGCAGTTCTTC. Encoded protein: CAISASSGRDEQFF.

CDR3 protein: CASSLGQGSYNEQFF. CDR3 in DNA: TGTGCCAGCAGCTTAGGACAGGGCAGCTACAATGAGCAGTTCTTC. The V call is TRBV11-1, the J call TRBJ2-1, with 7 bases fitting TRBD1. J lost 3 bases, V lost 1 base, and 3 bases had no gene match. This CDR3 is built from 15 residues. Germline V gives CDR1 SGHAT, CDR2 FQDESV (reference sequence).

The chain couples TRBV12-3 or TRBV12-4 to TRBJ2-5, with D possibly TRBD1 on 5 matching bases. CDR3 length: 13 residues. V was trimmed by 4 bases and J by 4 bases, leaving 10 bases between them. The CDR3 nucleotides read TGTGCCAGCAGTTCCAGGGTCGGAGAGACCCAGTACTTC. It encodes CASSSRVGETQYF.